This entry is about one T cell receptor (beta chain). Antigen specificity is unknown. Germline lookup yields CDR1 LGHNA and CDR2 YSLEER. This CDR3 has 17 residues. V was pared by 0 bases and J by 4 bases, with 18 bases between. The data were produced by immunoSEQ multiplex PCR, yet TCRdb's version contains in-frame clones alone and is incomplete. Among approximately 120,000 clones listed, just under 90% were seen once. These data originate in a study of T cell responses to AZD1222 COVID-19 vaccine. The study's findings and limits: The number of AZD1222 recipients seropositive at baseline was only five to seven. Regions left unmutated in variants are reportedly the target of nearly half of spike-specific TCRs. Following two doses of AZD1222, Spike-specific TCR breadth and depth rose.

This rearrangement joins TRBV4-3 to TRBJ1-1; a weak D match, TRBD1 (5 bases). Material: peripheral blood, obtained on day 0 of AZD1222 vaccination. The TCR originated in an adult in good health. The CDR3 sequence: CASSQDSLLGGSTEAFF. The CDR3 bases are TGCGCCAGCAGCCAAGATAGCTTATTGGGGGGGAGCACTGAAGCTTTCTTT.